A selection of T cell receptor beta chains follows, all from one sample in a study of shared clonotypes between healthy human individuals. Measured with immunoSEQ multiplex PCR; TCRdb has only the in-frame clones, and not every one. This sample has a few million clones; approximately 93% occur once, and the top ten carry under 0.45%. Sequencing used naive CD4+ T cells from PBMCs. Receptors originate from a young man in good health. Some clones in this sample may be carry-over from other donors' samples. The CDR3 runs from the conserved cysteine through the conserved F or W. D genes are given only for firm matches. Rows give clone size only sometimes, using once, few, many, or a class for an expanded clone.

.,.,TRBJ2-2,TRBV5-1,TGCGCCAGCAGCTTGGTTCGGAGGAACACCGGGGAGCTGTTTTTT,CASSLVRRNTGELFF
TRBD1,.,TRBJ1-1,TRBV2,TGTGCCAGCAGACCCACAGGGGGAAGGTTTGAAGCTTTCTTT,CASRPTGGRFEAFF
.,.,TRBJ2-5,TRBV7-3,TGTGCCAGCAGCTTAACCGGGCTAGACCAAGAGACCCAGTACTTC,CASSLTGLDQETQYF
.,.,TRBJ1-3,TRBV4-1,TGCGCCAGCAGCCAATATTCGGAGCCAGGGAATGGAAACACCATATATTTT,CASSQYSEPGNGNTIYF
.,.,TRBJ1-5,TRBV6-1,TGTGCCAGCAGTGAAGTACGGGGAGCGGGGCAGCCCCAGCATTTT,CASSEVRGAGQPQHF
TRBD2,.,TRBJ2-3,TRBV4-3,TGCGCCAGCAGCCAGCAACGCGTAGCGGGAGGGTCCTCAGATACGCAGTATTTT,CASSQQRVAGGSSDTQYF
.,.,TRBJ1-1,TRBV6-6,TGTGCCAGCTATTTTTCTTTGAACACTGAAGCTTTCTTT,CASYFSLNTEAFF
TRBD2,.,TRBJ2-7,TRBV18,TGTGCCAGCTCACCACCGGGGCTAGCGGGTCACGAGCAGTACTTC,CASSPPGLAGHEQYF
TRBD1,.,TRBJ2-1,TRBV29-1,TGCAGCGGTGTGGGACAGCTAGGTGGTGAGCAGTTCTTC,CSGVGQLGGEQFF
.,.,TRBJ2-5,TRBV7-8,TGTGCCAGCAGCCCCTCAGGGGCTGGAGAGACCCAGTACTTC,CASSPSGAGETQYF
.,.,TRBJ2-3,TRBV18,TGTGCCAGTTTCACGGGGAGCACAGATACGCAGTATTTT,CASFTGSTDTQYF
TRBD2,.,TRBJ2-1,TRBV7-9,TGTGCCAGCAGCTTAGAGGGCGGGAGGGCATCGAGGGAGCAGTTCTTC,CASSLEGGRASREQFF
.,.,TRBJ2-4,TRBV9,TGTGCCAGCAGCGCGAGGGGGGTCGAAAACATTCAGTACTTC,CASSARGVENIQYF
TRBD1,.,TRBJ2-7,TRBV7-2,TGTGCCAGCAGCTTAGCGAGACAGGGGCCATTAACCTACGAGCAGTACTTC,CASSLARQGPLTYEQYF
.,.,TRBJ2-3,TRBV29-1,TGCAGCGTTGGCGGGGCGGGCCTTGTTTCGGATACGCAGTATTTT,CSVGGAGLVSDTQYF
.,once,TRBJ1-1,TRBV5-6,TGTGCCAGCAGCTTGAGAGGGACATCAAACACTGAAGCTTTCTTT,CASSLRGTSNTEAFF
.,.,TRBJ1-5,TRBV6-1,TGTGCCAGCAGTGGACAACCGGGACCGAATTTACAGCCCCAGCATTTT,CASSGQPGPNLQPQHF
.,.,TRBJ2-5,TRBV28,TGTGCCAGCAGTTCTTACGGCGGGCGCCAAGAGACCCAGTACTTC,CASSSYGGRQETQYF